This T cell receptor (beta chain) was found in a study of T-cell memory formation after mild COVID-19. This CDR3 is built from 12 residues. V shed 5 bases and J shed 7 bases, with 9 bases lying between them. Looked up from germline, CDR1 is MNHEY and CDR2 is SMNVEV (reference sequence). TCRdb itself ran the 5' RACE reads through MiXCR, one entry per CDR3 protein. Of approximately 350,000 distinct CDR3 sequences in the sample, roughly 14% were seen once. Material: PBMCs or a T cell subset sorted from them (not recorded which). This receptor was identified in a man younger than 35 who had mild COVID-19 (a few samples of this study predate the infection). Cell type and time point are not known. V gene TRBV27 combines with J gene TRBJ2-1; no firm D call. CDR3 loop: CASSRPGNEQFF. The CDR3 DNA follows: TGTGCCAGCAGTCGTCCTGGGAATGAGCAGTTCTTC.